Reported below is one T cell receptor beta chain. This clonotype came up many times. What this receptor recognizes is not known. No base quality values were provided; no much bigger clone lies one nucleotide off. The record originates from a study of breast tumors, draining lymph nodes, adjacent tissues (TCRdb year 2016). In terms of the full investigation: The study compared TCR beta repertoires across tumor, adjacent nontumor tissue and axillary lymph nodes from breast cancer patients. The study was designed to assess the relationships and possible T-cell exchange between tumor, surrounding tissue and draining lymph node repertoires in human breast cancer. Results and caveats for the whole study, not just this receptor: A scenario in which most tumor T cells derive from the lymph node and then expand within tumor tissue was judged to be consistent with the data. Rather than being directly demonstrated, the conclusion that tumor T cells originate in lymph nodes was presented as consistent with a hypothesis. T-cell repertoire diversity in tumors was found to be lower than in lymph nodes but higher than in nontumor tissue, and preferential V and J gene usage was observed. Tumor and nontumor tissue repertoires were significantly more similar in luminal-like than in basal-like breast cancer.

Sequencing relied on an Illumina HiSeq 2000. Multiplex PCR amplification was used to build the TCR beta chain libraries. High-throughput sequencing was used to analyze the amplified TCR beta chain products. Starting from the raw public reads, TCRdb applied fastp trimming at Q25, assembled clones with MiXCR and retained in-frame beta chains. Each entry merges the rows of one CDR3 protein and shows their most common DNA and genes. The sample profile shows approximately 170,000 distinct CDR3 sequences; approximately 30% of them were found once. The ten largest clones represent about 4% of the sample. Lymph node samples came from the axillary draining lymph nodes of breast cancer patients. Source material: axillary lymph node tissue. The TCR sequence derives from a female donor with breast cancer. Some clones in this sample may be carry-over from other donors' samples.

This receptor has the CDR3 CASSVGTDDGYTF. Read as DNA, the sequence is TGTGCCAGTAGCGTTGGGACAGATGATGGCTACACCTTC. The V and J genes are TRBV19 and TRBJ1-2, and TRBD1 matches 7 of the central bases. From cysteine to phenylalanine, the CDR3 is 13 amino acids long. Kept here is only the CDR3 DNA, which spans 39 bases and is read in frame from base 1. At the junction V is shortened by 6 bases and J by 6 bases; bases outside the gene matches: 7. CDR1 and CDR2 (LNHDA, SQIVND) derive from the germline V gene (reference sequence).